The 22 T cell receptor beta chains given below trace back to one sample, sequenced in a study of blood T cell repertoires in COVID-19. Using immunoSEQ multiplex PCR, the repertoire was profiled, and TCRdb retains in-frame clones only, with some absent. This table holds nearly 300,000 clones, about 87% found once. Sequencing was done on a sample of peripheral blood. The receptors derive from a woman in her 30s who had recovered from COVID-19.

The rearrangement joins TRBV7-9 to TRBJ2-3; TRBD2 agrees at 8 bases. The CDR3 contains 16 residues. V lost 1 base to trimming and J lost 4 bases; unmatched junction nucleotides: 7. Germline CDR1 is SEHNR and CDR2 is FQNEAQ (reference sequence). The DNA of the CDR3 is TGTGCCAGCAGCTTAGAAGGGACTAGTAGGCCAGATACGCAGTATTTT. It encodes CASSLEGTSRPDTQYF.

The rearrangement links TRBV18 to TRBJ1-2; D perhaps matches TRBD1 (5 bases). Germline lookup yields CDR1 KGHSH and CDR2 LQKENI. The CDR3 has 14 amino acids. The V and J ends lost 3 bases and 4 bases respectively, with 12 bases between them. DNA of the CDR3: TGTGCCAGCTCACCGGAAGGGGCAGGCTATGGCTACACCTTC. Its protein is CASSPEGAGYGYTF.

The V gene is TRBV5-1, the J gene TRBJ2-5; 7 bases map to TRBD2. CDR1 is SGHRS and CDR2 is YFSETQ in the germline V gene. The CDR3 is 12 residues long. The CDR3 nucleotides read TGCCCGCAACGGGGGGACCAAGAGACCCAGTACTTC. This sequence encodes CPQRGDQETQYF.

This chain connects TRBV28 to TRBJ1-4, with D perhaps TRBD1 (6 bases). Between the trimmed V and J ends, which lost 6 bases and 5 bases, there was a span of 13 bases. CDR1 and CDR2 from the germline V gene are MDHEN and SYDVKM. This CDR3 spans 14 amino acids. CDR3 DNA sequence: TGTGCCAGCAGCCAAGGGGGGGGGAATGAAAAACTGTTTTTT. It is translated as CASSQGGGNEKLFF.

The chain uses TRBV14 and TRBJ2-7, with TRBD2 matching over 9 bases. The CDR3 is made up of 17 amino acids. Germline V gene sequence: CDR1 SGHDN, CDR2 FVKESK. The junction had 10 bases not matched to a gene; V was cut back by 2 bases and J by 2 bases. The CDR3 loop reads CASSQYPPGLATYEQYF. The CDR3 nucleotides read TGTGCCAGCAGCCAATATCCTCCGGGACTAGCAACCTACGAGCAGTACTTC.

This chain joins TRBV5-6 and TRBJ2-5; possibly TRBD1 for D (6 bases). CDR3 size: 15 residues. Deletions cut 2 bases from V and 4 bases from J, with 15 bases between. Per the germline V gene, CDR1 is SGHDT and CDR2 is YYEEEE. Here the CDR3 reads CASSFSTGIGETQYF. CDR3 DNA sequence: TGTGCCAGCAGCTTCTCAACAGGGATCGGAGAGACCCAGTACTTC.

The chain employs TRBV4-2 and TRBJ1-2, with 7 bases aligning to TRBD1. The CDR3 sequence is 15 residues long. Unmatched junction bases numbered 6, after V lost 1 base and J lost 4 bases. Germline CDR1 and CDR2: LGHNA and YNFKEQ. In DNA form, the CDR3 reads TGTGCCAGCAGCCAAGTGTACCAGGGGGGCTATGGCTACACCTTC. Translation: CASSQVYQGGYGYTF.

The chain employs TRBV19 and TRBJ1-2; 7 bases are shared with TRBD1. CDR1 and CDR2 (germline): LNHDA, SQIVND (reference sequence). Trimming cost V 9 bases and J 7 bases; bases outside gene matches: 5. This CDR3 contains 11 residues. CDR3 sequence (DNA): TGTGCCAGCGGACAGGTCGGTGGCTACACCTTC. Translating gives CASGQVGGYTF.

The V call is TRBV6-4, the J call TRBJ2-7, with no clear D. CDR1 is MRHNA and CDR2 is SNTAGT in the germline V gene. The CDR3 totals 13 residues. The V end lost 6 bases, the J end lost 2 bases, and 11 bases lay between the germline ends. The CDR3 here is CASRMTWTYEQYF. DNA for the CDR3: TGTGCCAGCAGAATGACTTGGACCTACGAGCAGTACTTC.

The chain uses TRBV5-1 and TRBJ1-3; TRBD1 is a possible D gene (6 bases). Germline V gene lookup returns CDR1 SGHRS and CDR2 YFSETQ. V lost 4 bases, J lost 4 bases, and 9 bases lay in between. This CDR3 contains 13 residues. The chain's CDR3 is CASSRDIGNTIYF. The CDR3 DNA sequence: TGCGCCAGCAGCCGGGACATCGGAAACACCATATATTTT.

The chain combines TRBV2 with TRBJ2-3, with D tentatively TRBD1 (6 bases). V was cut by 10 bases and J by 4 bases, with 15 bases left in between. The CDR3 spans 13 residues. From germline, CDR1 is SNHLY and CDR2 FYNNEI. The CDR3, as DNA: TGTGCCACCAACAGGGTTGGGCCAGATACGCAGTATTTT. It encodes CATNRVGPDTQYF.

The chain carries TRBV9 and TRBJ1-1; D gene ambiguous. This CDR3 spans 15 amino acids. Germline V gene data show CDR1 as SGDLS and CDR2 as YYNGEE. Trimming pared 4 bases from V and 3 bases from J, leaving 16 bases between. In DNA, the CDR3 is TGTGCCAGCAGCCCCCATGATTCCAGGTACACTGAAGCTTTCTTT. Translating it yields CASSPHDSRYTEAFF.

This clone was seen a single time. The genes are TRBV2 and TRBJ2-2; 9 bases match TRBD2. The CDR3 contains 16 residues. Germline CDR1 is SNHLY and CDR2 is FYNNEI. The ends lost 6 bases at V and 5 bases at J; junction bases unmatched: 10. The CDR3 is CASSRGVAGVTGELFF. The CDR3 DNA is TGTGCCAGCAGCCGTGGGGTAGCGGGGGTGACCGGGGAGCTGTTTTTT.

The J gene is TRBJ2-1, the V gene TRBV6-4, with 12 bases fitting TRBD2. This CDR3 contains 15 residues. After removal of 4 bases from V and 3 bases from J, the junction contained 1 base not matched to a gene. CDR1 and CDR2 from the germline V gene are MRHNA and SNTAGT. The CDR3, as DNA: TGTGCCAGCAGTGTACTAGCGGGGGGCTACAATGAGCAGTTCTTC. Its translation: CASSVLAGGYNEQFF.

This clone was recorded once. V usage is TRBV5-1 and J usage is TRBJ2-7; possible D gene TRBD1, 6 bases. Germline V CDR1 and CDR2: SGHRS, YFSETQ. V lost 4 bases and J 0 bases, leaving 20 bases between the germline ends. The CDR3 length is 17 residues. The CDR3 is CASSGGNRDIFSYEQYF. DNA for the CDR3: TGCGCCAGCAGCGGAGGAAACCGGGACATCTTCTCCTACGAGCAGTACTTC. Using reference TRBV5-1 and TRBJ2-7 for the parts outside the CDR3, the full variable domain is KAGVTQTPRYLIKTRGQQVTLSCSPISGHRSVSWYQQTPGQGLQFLFEYFSETQRNKGNFPGRFSGRQFSNSRSEMNVSTLELGDSALYLCASSGGNRDIFSYEQYFGPGTRLTVT.

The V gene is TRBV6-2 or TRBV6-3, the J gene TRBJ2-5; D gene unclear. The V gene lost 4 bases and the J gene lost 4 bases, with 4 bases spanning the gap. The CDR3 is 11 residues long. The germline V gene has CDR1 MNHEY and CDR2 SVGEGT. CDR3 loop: CASSSLETQYF. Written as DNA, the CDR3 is TGTGCCAGCAGTTCCCTAGAGACCCAGTACTTC.

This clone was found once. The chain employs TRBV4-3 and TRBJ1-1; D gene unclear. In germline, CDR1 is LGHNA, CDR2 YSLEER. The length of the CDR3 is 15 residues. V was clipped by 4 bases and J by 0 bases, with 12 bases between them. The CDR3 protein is CASSPQRALNTEAFF. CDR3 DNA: TGCGCCAGCAGCCCCCAGCGGGCTTTGAACACTGAAGCTTTCTTT.

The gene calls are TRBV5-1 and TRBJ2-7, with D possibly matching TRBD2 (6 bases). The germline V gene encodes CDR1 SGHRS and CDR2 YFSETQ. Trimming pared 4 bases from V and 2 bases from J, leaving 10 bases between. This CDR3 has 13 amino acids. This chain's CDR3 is CASSTGLTYEQYF. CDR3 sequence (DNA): TGCGCCAGCAGCACGGGACTGACCTACGAGCAGTACTTC. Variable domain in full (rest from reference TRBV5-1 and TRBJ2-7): KAGVTQTPRYLIKTRGQQVTLSCSPISGHRSVSWYQQTPGQGLQFLFEYFSETQRNKGNFPGRFSGRQFSNSRSEMNVSTLELGDSALYLCASSTGLTYEQYFGPGTRLTVT.

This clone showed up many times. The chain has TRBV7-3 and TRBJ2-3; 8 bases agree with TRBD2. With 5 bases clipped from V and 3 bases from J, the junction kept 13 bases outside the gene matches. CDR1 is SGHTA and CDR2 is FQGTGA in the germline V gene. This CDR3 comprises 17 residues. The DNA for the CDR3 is TGTGCCAGCAGCCCTAGGGGCGGGGGGAGAGGTACAGATACGCAGTATTTT. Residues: CASSPRGGGRGTDTQYF.

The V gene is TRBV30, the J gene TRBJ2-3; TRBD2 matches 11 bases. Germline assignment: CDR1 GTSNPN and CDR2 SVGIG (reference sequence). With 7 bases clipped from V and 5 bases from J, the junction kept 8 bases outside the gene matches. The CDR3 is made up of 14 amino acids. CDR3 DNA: TGTGCCTCAACGGGACTAGCGGACCTAGATACGCAGTATTTT. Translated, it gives CASTGLADLDTQYF.

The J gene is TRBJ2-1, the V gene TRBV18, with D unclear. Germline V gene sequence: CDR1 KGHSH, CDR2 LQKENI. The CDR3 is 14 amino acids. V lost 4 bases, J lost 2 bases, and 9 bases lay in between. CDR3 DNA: TGTGCCAGCTCACGATCCAGTACCTACAATGAGCAGTTCTTC. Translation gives CASSRSSTYNEQFF.

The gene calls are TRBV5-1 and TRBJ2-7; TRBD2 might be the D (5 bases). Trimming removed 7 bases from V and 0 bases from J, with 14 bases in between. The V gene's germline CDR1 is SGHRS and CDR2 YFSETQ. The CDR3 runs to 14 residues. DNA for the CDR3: TGCGCCAGCGCTGGAACCGGGAACTCCTACGAGCAGTACTTC. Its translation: CASAGTGNSYEQYF. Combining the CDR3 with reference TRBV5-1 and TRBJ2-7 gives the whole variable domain KAGVTQTPRYLIKTRGQQVTLSCSPISGHRSVSWYQQTPGQGLQFLFEYFSETQRNKGNFPGRFSGRQFSNSRSEMNVSTLELGDSALYLCASAGTGNSYEQYFGPGTRLTVT.